The 32 T cell receptor beta chains listed next were all sequenced from one sample in a study of identical twins. A single record per CDR3 protein comes from TCRdb applying MiXCR to the 5' RACE reads. The table includes under 350,000 distinct CDR3 sequences, just under 9.5% detected once. The same data also contributed to another study, on yellow fever vaccine responses in identical twins.

The sequenced material came from CD8+ T cells sorted from blood. These receptors were taken from a woman aged 18-29 years in good health.

The table lists this clonotype with many counts. The rearrangement links TRBV3-1 to TRBJ1-4; D is undetermined. This CDR3 spans 13 amino acids. The germline V and J ends were trimmed by 3 bases and 6 bases, with 8 bases remaining between them. Germline V gene sequence: CDR1 LGHDT, CDR2 YNNKEL (reference sequence). CDR3 DNA: TGTGCCAGCAGCCAGGGCCGAGATGAAAAACTGTTTTTT. This encodes CASSQGRDEKLFF.

This clonotype appeared a few times. The chain is built from TRBV2 and TRBJ2-3; 10 bases map to TRBD2. The V gene's germline CDR1 is SNHLY and CDR2 FYNNEI. The CDR3 is 16 amino acids. V dropped 3 bases and J dropped 3; count of bases not matched to a gene: 6. The CDR3, as DNA: TGTGCCAGCAGTGATCGGCTAGCGGGGGTAACAGATACGCAGTATTTT. Protein sequence: CASSDRLAGVTDTQYF. The full variable domain, completed using reference TRBV2 and TRBJ2-3, is EPEVTQTPSHQVTQMGQEVILRCVPISNHLYFYWYRQILGQKVEFLVSFYNNEISEKSEIFDDQFSVERPDGSNFTLKIRSTKLEDSAMYFCASSDRLAGVTDTQYFGPGTRLTVL.

The V gene is TRBV14, the J gene TRBJ2-3, with D unresolved. This CDR3 contains 16 residues. Germline assignment: CDR1 SGHDN and CDR2 FVKESK. Trimming shortened V by 0 bases and J by 4 bases, and 14 bases separated the two germline ends. CDR3 sequence reads: CASSQEGILLPDTQYF. CDR3 DNA: TGTGCCAGCAGCCAAGAAGGAATCCTCCTCCCAGATACGCAGTATTTT.

This sequence joins TRBV6-1 and TRBJ2-1; D uncertain. Germline loops: CDR1 MNHNS, CDR2 SASEGT. The CDR3 sequence is 11 residues long. V dropped 6 bases and J dropped 8 bases, with 8 bases sitting between them. The DNA for the CDR3 is TGTGCCAGCAGGAGGATAGATGAGCAGTTCTTC. Residues: CASRRIDEQFF.

This clonotype occurred many times. At one end, the junction sequence differs from germline, possibly due to a read error. This chain connects TRBV12-3 or TRBV12-4 to TRBJ2-7; no definite D call. The CDR3 loop spans 12 amino acids. This CDR3 reads CASSLAGFTPDF. CDR3 DNA sequence: TGTGCCAGCAGTTTAGCAGGGTTTACTCCGGACTTC.

This clonotype was seen a handful of times. The genes are TRBV7-9 and TRBJ2-2, with TRBD2 identical over 7 bases. CDR1 is SEHNR and CDR2 is FQNEAQ in the germline V gene (reference sequence). This CDR3 contains 15 residues. The V segment lost 3 bases and the J segment 7 bases; nucleotides outside the gene matches: 8. The CDR3: CASSFLRERNGELFF. The CDR3 bases are TGTGCCAGCAGCTTTCTGCGGGAGAGGAACGGGGAGCTGTTTTTT.

The chain combines TRBV29-1 with TRBJ2-3; no firm D call. Germline V gene data show CDR1 as SQVTM and CDR2 as ANQGSEA. The CDR3 consists of 13 residues. Trimming removed 5 bases from V and 1 base from J, with 10 bases in between. The CDR3 DNA reads TGCAGCGTTCACCCCTGGGGCACAGATACGCAGTATTTT. It specifies CSVHPWGTDTQYF.

In this sample, this clonotype turned up many times. The CDR3: CASRSGEKLFF. The CDR3 DNA reads as TGTGCCAGCAGGAGCGGGGAAAAACTGTTTTTT. The chain carries TRBV2 and TRBJ1-4, with D uncertain. Trimming stripped 6 bases from V and 8 bases from J, with 7 bases between. In germline, CDR1 is SNHLY, CDR2 FYNNEI. The CDR3 has 11 residues.

This clonotype was found a few times. The rearrangement uses TRBV6-5 and TRBJ2-1, with 14 nucleotides matching TRBD2. V lost 6 bases and J lost 5; bases outside the gene matches: 27. Germline V gene data show CDR1 as MNHEY and CDR2 as SVGAGI. The CDR3 is made up of 23 amino acids. The CDR3 protein is CASRTPREAGVTSGRALNNEQFF. DNA for the CDR3: TGTGCCAGCAGGACGCCCCGGGAGGCCGGGGTGACTAGCGGGAGGGCACTCAACAATGAGCAGTTCTTC.

This clonotype was detected a few times. The chain employs TRBV6-5 and TRBJ2-7; 7 bases line up with TRBD1. CDR3 length equals 16 residues. Germline-derived CDR1 and CDR2 are MNHEY and SVGAGI. The junction had 9 bases not matched to a gene; V was cut back by 0 bases and J by 4 bases. The CDR3 loop reads CASSYSFRDRGYEQYF. The CDR3, as DNA: TGTGCCAGCAGTTACTCTTTCCGGGACAGAGGATACGAGCAGTACTTC.

The rearrangement joins TRBV6-6 to TRBJ2-7; D may be TRBD1 or TRBD2 (5 bases each). Trimming cost V 11 bases and J 5 bases, with 16 bases left between them. The CDR3 covers 12 residues. The germline CDR1 and CDR2 sequences are MNHNY and SVGAGI (reference sequence). The CDR3 sequence is CASQMGDHEQYF. CDR3 in DNA: TGTGCCTCCCAGATGGGGGATCACGAGCAGTACTTC.

This clonotype has ten or more counts. The chain carries TRBV20-1 and TRBJ2-7, with a possible D match to TRBD2 (6 bases). V dropped 2 bases and J dropped 0 bases, with 8 bases sitting between them. The CDR3 has 13 residues. Germline V CDR1 and CDR2: DFQATT, SNEGSKA (reference sequence). The CDR3 protein is CSARRGLSYEQYF. Here the CDR3 DNA reads TGCAGTGCTAGAAGGGGACTCTCCTACGAGCAGTACTTC.

This clonotype occurred a few times. The chain joins TRBV6-2 or TRBV6-3 to TRBJ2-1, with a weak D call TRBD2 (5 bases). The ends were cut back, 7 bases at V and 5 bases at J, with 18 bases in the middle. Germline V CDR1 and CDR2: MNHEY, SVGEGT. This CDR3 is 15 amino acids long. Here the CDR3 DNA reads TGTGCCAGCAACGGACTGACGTCCCTTAACAATGAGCAGTTCTTC. Amino acid sequence: CASNGLTSLNNEQFF.

The V call is TRBV7-9, the J call TRBJ2-5, with 8 bases matching TRBD2. CDR1 and CDR2 (germline): SEHNR, FQNEAQ (reference sequence). The CDR3 runs 16 residues. With 2 bases clipped from V and 3 bases from J, the junction kept 8 bases outside the gene matches. This CDR3 is CASSLSGGPSKETQYF. DNA for the CDR3: TGTGCCAGCAGCTTATCGGGGGGGCCTTCGAAAGAGACCCAGTACTTC.

In this sample, this clonotype turned up many times. The V and J genes are TRBV29-1 and TRBJ2-1; 10 bases map to TRBD2. The V segment lost 5 bases and the J segment 6 bases; nucleotides outside the gene matches: 10. CDR1 is SQVTM, CDR2 ANQGSEA, per germline. The CDR3 has 15 residues. Here the CDR3 reads CSVFEREGIGNEQFF. CDR3 bases: TGCAGCGTTTTTGAGCGGGAGGGGATCGGCAATGAGCAGTTCTTC.

This sequence joins TRBV6-2 or TRBV6-3 and TRBJ2-4, with TRBD2 matching 12 bases. CDR1 and CDR2 from the germline V gene are MNHEY and SVGEGT. This CDR3 spans 21 amino acids. The ends lost 2 bases at V and 0 bases at J; junction bases unmatched: 14. The CDR3 nucleotides are TGTGCCAGCAGTTACCTACCCTTGACTAGCGGGAGTGGGCTAGCCAAAAACATTCAGTACTTC. Translating it yields CASSYLPLTSGSGLAKNIQYF.

The chain links TRBV5-8 to TRBJ2-1; possibly TRBD1 or TRBD2 for D (6 bases each). Looked up from germline, CDR1 is SGHTS and CDR2 is YDEGEE. The CDR3 runs to 15 residues. The germline V and J ends were trimmed by 0 bases and 9 bases, with 16 bases remaining between them. The CDR3 region is CASSLAPDSSGEQFF. DNA for the CDR3: TGTGCCAGCAGCTTGGCCCCGGACAGTAGCGGTGAGCAGTTCTTC.

The chain couples TRBV7-9 to TRBJ1-1; 8 bases are a match to TRBD1. The CDR3 length is 13 residues. Trimming removed 3 bases from V and 9 bases from J; junction bases left unmatched: 6. Germline-derived CDR1 and CDR2 are SEHNR and FQNEAQ (reference sequence). CDR3 region: CASSFGTGEQAFF. For the CDR3, the DNA is TGTGCCAGCAGCTTTGGGACAGGAGAACAAGCTTTCTTT.

This clonotype was detected many times. The chain couples TRBV4-1 to TRBJ2-5, with D maybe TRBD2 (6 bases). Trimming pared 1 base from V and 1 base from J, leaving 10 bases between. This CDR3 contains 15 residues. Looked up from germline, CDR1 is MGHRA and CDR2 is YSYEKL. This CDR3 reads CASSQVSGVQETQYF. CDR3 bases: TGCGCCAGCAGCCAAGTTTCGGGGGTCCAAGAGACCCAGTACTTC.

This clonotype has only a few counts. The chain employs TRBV12-3 or TRBV12-4 and TRBJ2-7; D unresolved. The ends were cut back, 3 bases at V and 2 bases at J, with 14 bases in the middle. The CDR3 sequence is 15 residues long. The CDR3 is CASSFSQKAPYEQYF. Written as DNA, the CDR3 is TGTGCCAGCAGTTTTTCACAGAAAGCCCCCTACGAGCAGTACTTC.

In this sample, this clonotype turned up many times. This sequence joins TRBV12-3 or TRBV12-4 and TRBJ2-7, with 9 positions matching TRBD2. The trim removed 1 base at V and 2 bases at J, leaving 3 bases unmatched. This CDR3 comprises 15 residues. In nucleotides, the CDR3 is TGTGCCAGCAGTTTAGGGTTAGCGGGGGCCTACGAGCAGTACTTC. It yields the protein CASSLGLAGAYEQYF.

In its sample, this clonotype was seen a few times. DNA for the CDR3: TGCAGCGTTGAAACTGAACACTATGGCTACACCTTC. Protein: CSVETEHYGYTF. The genes are TRBV29-1 and TRBJ1-2; D call uncertain. Germline assignment: CDR1 SQVTM and CDR2 ANQGSEA. The ends were cut back, 2 bases at V and 3 bases at J, with 7 bases in the middle. The CDR3 is made up of 12 amino acids.

In its sample, this clonotype was seen a few times. The V and J genes are TRBV7-8 and TRBJ2-7; weak D call: TRBD1 (5 bases). The CDR3 is 15 residues long. Germline loops: CDR1 SGHVS, CDR2 FQNEAQ. The V and J ends lost 5 bases and 0 bases respectively, with 14 bases between them. CDR3 sequence (DNA): TGTGCCAGCAGCCTGGCGGCACAGGCCTCCTACGAGCAGTACTTC. Protein product: CASSLAAQASYEQYF.

As for this clonotype: This CDR3 is missing its conserved last phenylalanine or tryptophan, likely due to a read error. The genes are TRBV5-1 and TRBJ1-6; no clear D. The CDR3 consists of 12 residues. Germline V lookup: CDR1 SGHRS, CDR2 YFSETQ. CDR3 loop: CASWYPDSLLHS. The CDR3 DNA reads TGCGCCAGCTGGTACCCGGATTCACTCCTCCACTCA.

This chain joins TRBV15 and TRBJ1-2; D is unclear. Germline V lookup: CDR1 LNHNV, CDR2 YYDKDF (reference sequence). The CDR3 is 14 residues long. V was clipped by 0 bases and J by 3 bases, with 8 bases between them. The CDR3 loop reads CATSRDRRDYGYTF. The CDR3 DNA reads TGTGCCACCAGCAGAGATCGGCGTGACTATGGCTACACCTTC.

This chain joins TRBV4-2 and TRBJ1-5; 9 positions match TRBD1. CDR3 length: 17 residues. J was trimmed by 7 bases and V by 2 bases; bases with no gene match: 12. Germline lookup yields CDR1 LGHNA and CDR2 YNFKEQ. The CDR3 protein is CASSQFLPGQGGQPQHF. Here the CDR3 DNA reads TGTGCCAGCAGCCAATTCCTCCCGGGACAGGGCGGGCAGCCCCAGCATTTT.

Ten or more counts support this clonotype. The gene calls are TRBV12-3 or TRBV12-4 and TRBJ2-1; TRBD2 might be the D (6 bases). The V end was cut by 3 bases, the J end by 8 bases, with 14 bases between. This CDR3 comprises 14 residues. The CDR3 region is CASSFWAGSDEQFF. The CDR3 DNA reads TGTGCCAGCAGTTTCTGGGCCGGGAGCGATGAGCAGTTCTTC.

CDR3 in amino acids: CASSTSRFSYEQYF. The CDR3 nucleotides read TGTGCCAGCAGTACTTCTAGGTTCTCCTACGAGCAGTACTTC. The chain employs TRBV27 and TRBJ2-7; D gene uncertain. Germline V CDR1 and CDR2: MNHEY, SMNVEV (reference sequence). Trimming took off 5 bases at V and 0 bases at J, with 11 bases between the two ends. The CDR3 has 14 amino acids.

In this sample, this clonotype turned up a few times. The genes are TRBV6-1 and TRBJ2-5; TRBD2 matches at 8 bases. The ends lost 11 bases at V and 3 bases at J; junction bases unmatched: 11. Germline loops: CDR1 MNHNS, CDR2 SASEGT. This CDR3 spans 14 amino acids. The CDR3 region has the DNA TGTGCCCGAATACTAGCGGAGTCCGAAGAGACCCAGTACTTC. Protein: CARILAESEETQYF.

This clonotype was seen many times. The chain uses TRBV20-1 and TRBJ2-7; D remains ambiguous. The CDR3 spans 13 residues. CDR1 is DFQATT and CDR2 is SNEGSKA in the germline V gene (reference sequence). V dropped 1 base and J dropped 6 bases, with 13 bases sitting between them. In DNA form, the CDR3 reads TGCAGTGCTAGAGCATTAGGAGCTCCCGAGCAGTACTTC. This translates into CSARALGAPEQYF.

In its sample, this clonotype was seen a few times. The CDR3 protein is CASSLETGLNEQFF. The CDR3 DNA sequence: TGCGCCAGCAGCTTGGAAACGGGGCTAAATGAGCAGTTCTTC. J is TRBJ2-1 and V is TRBV5-1; D tentatively reads TRBD1 or TRBD2 (5 bases each). V lost 0 bases and J 7 bases, leaving 11 bases between the germline ends. This CDR3 comprises 14 residues. Germline CDR1 SGHRS, CDR2 YFSETQ.

For this clonotype: With a much larger clone just one base away, this may be a read error. The chain combines TRBV3-1 with TRBJ2-7; D is possibly TRBD1 or TRBD2 (5 bases each). CDR1 and CDR2 (germline): LGHDT, YNNKEL (reference sequence). CDR3 length: 15 amino acids. The CDR3, as DNA: TGTGCCTGCAGCCAAGATCTGGGGACCGACTACGAGCAGTACTTC. Amino acid sequence: CACSQDLGTDYEQYF.